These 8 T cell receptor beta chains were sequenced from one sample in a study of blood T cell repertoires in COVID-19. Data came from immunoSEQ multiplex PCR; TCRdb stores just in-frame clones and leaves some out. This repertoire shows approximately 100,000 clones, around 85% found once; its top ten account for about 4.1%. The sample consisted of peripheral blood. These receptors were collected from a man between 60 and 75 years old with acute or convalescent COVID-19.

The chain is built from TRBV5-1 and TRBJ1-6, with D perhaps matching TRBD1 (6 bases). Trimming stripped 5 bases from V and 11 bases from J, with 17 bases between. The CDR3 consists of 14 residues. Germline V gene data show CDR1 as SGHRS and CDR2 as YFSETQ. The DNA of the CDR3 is TGCGCCAGCAGTTTCAGGGGAGGGCTTACACCCCTCCACTTT. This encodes CASSFRGGLTPLHF.

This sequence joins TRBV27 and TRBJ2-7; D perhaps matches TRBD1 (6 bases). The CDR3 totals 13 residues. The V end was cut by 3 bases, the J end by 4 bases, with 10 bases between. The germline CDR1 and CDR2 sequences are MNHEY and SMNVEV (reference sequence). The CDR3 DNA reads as TGTGCCAGCAGTTTCATAAGGGGGTACGAGCAGTACTTC. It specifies CASSFIRGYEQYF.

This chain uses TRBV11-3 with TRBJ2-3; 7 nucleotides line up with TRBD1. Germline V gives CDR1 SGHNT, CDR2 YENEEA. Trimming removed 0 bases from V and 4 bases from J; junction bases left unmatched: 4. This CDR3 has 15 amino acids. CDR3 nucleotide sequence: TGTGCCAGCAGCTTAGATGACAGGGACGCAGATACGCAGTATTTT. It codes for CASSLDDRDADTQYF.

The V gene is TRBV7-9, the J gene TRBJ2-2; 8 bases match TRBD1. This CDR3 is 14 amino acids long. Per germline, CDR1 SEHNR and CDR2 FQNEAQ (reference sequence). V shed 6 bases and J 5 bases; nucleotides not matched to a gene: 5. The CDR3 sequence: CASSPDRATGELFF. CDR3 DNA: TGTGCCAGCAGTCCGGACAGGGCGACCGGGGAGCTGTTTTTT.

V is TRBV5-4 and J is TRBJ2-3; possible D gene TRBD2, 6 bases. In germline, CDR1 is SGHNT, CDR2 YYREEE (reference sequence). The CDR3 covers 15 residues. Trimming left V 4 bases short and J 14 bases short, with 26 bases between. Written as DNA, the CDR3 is TGTGCCAGCAGCCCAGCCGGGACTTCAATGTTATCCCCGTATTTT. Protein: CASSPAGTSMLSPYF.

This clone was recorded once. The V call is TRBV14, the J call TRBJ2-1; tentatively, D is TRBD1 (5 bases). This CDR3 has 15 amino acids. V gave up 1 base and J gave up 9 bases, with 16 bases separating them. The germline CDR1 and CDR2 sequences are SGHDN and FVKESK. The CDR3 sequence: CASSQASGRRGEQFF. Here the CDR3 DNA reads TGTGCCAGCAGCCAAGCGTCAGGCCGTAGGGGTGAGCAGTTCTTC. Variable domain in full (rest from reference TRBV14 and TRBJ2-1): EAGVTQFPSHSVIEKGQTVTLRCDPISGHDNLYWYRRVMGKEIKFLLHFVKESKQDESGMPNNRFLAERTGGTYSTLKVQPAELEDSGVYFCASSQASGRRGEQFFGPGTRLTVL.

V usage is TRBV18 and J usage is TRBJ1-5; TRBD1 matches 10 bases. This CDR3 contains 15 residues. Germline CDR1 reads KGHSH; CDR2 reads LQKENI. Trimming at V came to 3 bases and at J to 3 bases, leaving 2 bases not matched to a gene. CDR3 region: CASSPGQGNNQPQHF. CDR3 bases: TGTGCCAGCTCACCGGGACAGGGGAACAATCAGCCCCAGCATTTT.

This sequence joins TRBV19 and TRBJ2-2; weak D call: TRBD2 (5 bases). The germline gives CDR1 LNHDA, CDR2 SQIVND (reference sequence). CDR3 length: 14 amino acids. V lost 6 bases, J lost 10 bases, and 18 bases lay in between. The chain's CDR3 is CASSVGLRAPELFF. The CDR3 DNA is TGTGCCAGTAGCGTGGGTCTGAGGGCACCGGAGCTGTTTTTT.